These T cell receptor beta chains were read from a single sample in a study of blood T cells in healthy people across ages. TCRdb processed the 5' RACE reads anew with MiXCR; each CDR3 protein has one entry. Found here are more than 450,000 distinct CDR3 sequences, 25% to 35% of them singletons; the top ten hold approximately 3.5%. Another study also made use of these data, one on T cells of mothers and their children.

Sequences were obtained from blood. The receptors here all came from a boy aged 2-9 years in good health. The CDR3 runs from the conserved cysteine through the conserved F or W. The D gene is left open where the match is weak. Clone size is not always given. Where it is, it says once, few, many or a class for expanded clones.

CDR3,DNA,D,J,size,V
CAWSAGDPNQPQHF,TGTGCCTGGAGTGCCGGGGATCCTAATCAGCCCCAGCATTTT,-,TRBJ1-5,-,TRBV30
CASSQVGGANYEQYF,TGTGCCAGCAGCCAAGTCGGCGGGGCGAACTACGAGCAGTACTTC,-,TRBJ2-7,few,TRBV3-1
CASSAQGGGDLFF,TGTGCCAGCAGTGCACAGGGAGGCGGGGATCTGTTTTTT,-,TRBJ2-2,-,TRBV2
CASSQTGDSETQYF,TGTGCCAGCAGCCAGACGGGGGACTCGGAGACCCAGTACTTC,-,TRBJ2-5,-,TRBV7-2
CASSDSPGVNTGELFF,TGTGCCAGCAGCGACTCGCCAGGGGTTAACACCGGGGAGCTGTTTTTT,-,TRBJ2-2,-,TRBV9
CASSPGTAQRDIQYF,TGTGCCAGCAGCCCTGGGACAGCCCAGAGGGACATTCAGTACTTC,TRBD1,TRBJ2-4,few,TRBV11-2
CASSLGSWGGTTEAFF,TGTGCCAGCAGCTTAGGGTCTTGGGGGGGGACCACTGAAGCTTTCTTT,-,TRBJ1-1,-,TRBV7-9
CASSLGLAQGDEQYF,TGTGCCAGCAGTCTCGGACTGGCTCAGGGAGACGAGCAGTACTTC,-,TRBJ2-7,few,TRBV7-3
CSVEDVGDLSFNEQFF,TGCAGCGTTGAAGACGTCGGTGACCTTAGCTTCAATGAGCAGTTCTTC,-,TRBJ2-1,-,TRBV29-1
CSVAGAYEQFF,TGCAGCGTTGCCGGGGCATACGAGCAGTTCTTC,-,TRBJ2-1,few,TRBV29-1
CSAQQGIGTEAFF,TGCAGTGCGCAACAGGGTATCGGGACTGAAGCTTTCTTT,-,TRBJ1-1,few,TRBV20-1
CSARPSGGLETQYF,TGCAGTGCTCGCCCTAGCGGGGGGCTTGAGACCCAGTACTTC,TRBD2,TRBJ2-5,few,TRBV20-1
CAWGGTAFNEKLFF,TGTGCCTGGGGGGGAACCGCCTTTAATGAAAAACTGTTTTTT,-,TRBJ1-4,-,TRBV30
CASSRIAGTSGANVLTF,TGTGCCAGCAGTCGGATAGCGGGTACATCTGGGGCCAACGTCCTGACTTTC,TRBD2,TRBJ2-6,-,TRBV7-9
CSASTPGTESGETQYF,TGCAGTGCTAGCACACCCGGGACAGAATCAGGGGAGACCCAGTACTTC,TRBD1,TRBJ2-5,once,TRBV20-1
CTSSLLGGSRTHEQYF,TGTACCAGCAGCTTACTCGGGGGGTCGAGAACCCACGAGCAGTACTTC,TRBD2,TRBJ2-7,-,TRBV7-2
CASSFGSLGNTIYF,TGCGCCAGCAGTTTCGGGTCTTTGGGAAACACCATATATTTT,-,TRBJ1-3,few,TRBV10-2
CASRLTGRGYTF,TGTGCCAGCAGACTGACAGGGCGCGGCTACACCTTC,TRBD1,TRBJ1-2,-,TRBV12-3/TRBV12-4
CASSVSTSGGPDTQYF,TGTGCCAGCAGTGTATCGACTAGCGGGGGGCCAGATACGCAGTATTTT,TRBD2,TRBJ2-3,many,TRBV6-4
CASSSQETGIYEQYF,TGTGCCAGCAGTTCCCAGGAGACAGGGATCTACGAGCAGTACTTC,TRBD1,TRBJ2-7,-,TRBV25-1
CASSHYTLAKNIQYF,TGTGCCAGCAGCCACTATACTCTAGCCAAAAACATTCAGTACTTC,-,TRBJ2-4,few,TRBV3-1
CASRDGDTQYF,TGTGCCAGCAGGGACGGGGATACGCAGTATTTT,-,TRBJ2-3,-,TRBV28
CASSFGTLTGNSGNTIYF,TGTGCCAGCAGCTTCGGGACGCTGACCGGCAACTCTGGAAACACCATATATTTT,-,TRBJ1-3,few,TRBV7-4
CASRPRGSRTDTQYF,TGTGCCAGCAGACCCCGGGGCAGCCGCACAGATACGCAGTATTTT,-,TRBJ2-3,once,TRBV28
CASSGTGQSTEKLFF,TGCGCCAGCAGCGGGACGGGACAGAGCACGGAAAAACTGTTTTTT,TRBD1,TRBJ1-4,few,TRBV5-1
CASSATLAGGHNEQFF,TGTGCCAGCAGCGCCACCCTAGCGGGGGGGCACAATGAGCAGTTCTTC,TRBD2,TRBJ2-1,few,TRBV9
CASLGLAGSYNEQFF,TGTGCCAGCTTAGGACTAGCGGGATCCTACAATGAGCAGTTCTTC,TRBD2,TRBJ2-1,-,TRBV6-1
CASSLWGGNDQPQHF,TGTGCCAGCAGTCTATGGGGGGGTAATGATCAGCCCCAGCATTTT,-,TRBJ1-5,-,TRBV12-3/TRBV12-4
CASSLVTGAYEQYF,TGTGCCAGCAGCTTAGTTACAGGGGCCTACGAGCAGTACTTC,TRBD1,TRBJ2-7,-,TRBV7-6
CASSEPQRIYEKLFF,TGTGCCAGCAGTGAACCCCAGCGTATATATGAAAAACTGTTTTTT,-,TRBJ1-4,-,TRBV25-1
CASSPGWTTLGYTF,TGTGCCAGCTCACCCGGATGGACAACGCTCGGCTACACCTTC,-,TRBJ1-2,-,TRBV12-3/TRBV12-4
CASSLVGSRVYGYTF,TGTGCCAGCAGCTTAGTAGGATCGAGGGTTTATGGCTACACCTTC,-,TRBJ1-2,few,TRBV7-8
CAISEGQGFGQPQHF,TGTGCCATCAGTGAGGGACAGGGGTTCGGGCAGCCCCAGCATTTT,TRBD1,TRBJ1-5,-,TRBV10-3
CASSPRRVGPYGYTF,TGTGCCAGCAGCCCCCGCAGGGTTGGGCCCTATGGCTACACCTTC,-,TRBJ1-2,-,TRBV7-8
CASGAGDGDTQYF,TGTGCCAGCGGCGCGGGAGACGGGGATACGCAGTATTTT,TRBD2,TRBJ2-3,-,TRBV7-2
CASSGTATEAFF,TGTGCCAGCAGTGGGACAGCCACTGAAGCTTTCTTT,TRBD1,TRBJ1-1,few,TRBV9
CASSLVRGRGETQYF,TGTGCCAGCAGCTTAGTTCGGGGGCGCGGGGAGACCCAGTACTTC,-,TRBJ2-5,-,TRBV7-2
CASSVNREDYSYEQYF,TGTGCCAGCAGCGTAAACCGGGAGGACTACTCCTACGAGCAGTACTTC,TRBD2,TRBJ2-7,few,TRBV9
CASSQRDSTDTQYF,TGTGCCAGCAGTCAGCGGGATAGCACAGATACGCAGTATTTT,TRBD2,TRBJ2-3,-,TRBV27
CASSVEGNSYEQYF,TGTGCCAGCAGCGTAGAAGGGAACTCCTACGAGCAGTACTTC,-,TRBJ2-7,few,TRBV9
CASSLGLATGELFF,TGTGCCAGCAGTTTGGGACTAGCAACCGGGGAGCTGTTTTTT,TRBD2,TRBJ2-2,many,TRBV12-3/TRBV12-4
CASSRDSRSIQYF,TGTGCCAGCAGTCGGGACTCCCGGAGCATTCAGTACTTC,-,TRBJ2-4,few,TRBV6-5
CSARDSAYEQYF,TGCAGCGCCCGGGACAGTGCCTACGAGCAGTACTTC,TRBD1,TRBJ2-7,few,TRBV29-1